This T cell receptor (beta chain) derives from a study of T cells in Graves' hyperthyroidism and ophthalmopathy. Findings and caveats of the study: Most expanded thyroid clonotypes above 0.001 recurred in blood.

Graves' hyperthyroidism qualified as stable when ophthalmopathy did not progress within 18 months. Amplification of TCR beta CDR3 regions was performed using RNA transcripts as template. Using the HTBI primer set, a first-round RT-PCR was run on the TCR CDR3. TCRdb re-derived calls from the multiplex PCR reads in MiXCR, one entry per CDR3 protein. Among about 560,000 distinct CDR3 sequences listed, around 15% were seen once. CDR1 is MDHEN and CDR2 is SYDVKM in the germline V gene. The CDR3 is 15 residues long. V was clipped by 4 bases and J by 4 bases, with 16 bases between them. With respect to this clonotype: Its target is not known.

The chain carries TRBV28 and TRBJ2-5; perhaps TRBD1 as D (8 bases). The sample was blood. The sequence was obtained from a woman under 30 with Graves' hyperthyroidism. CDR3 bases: TGTGCCAGCAGTTCCAGGACAGGGAGGGGAGAGACCCAGTACTTC. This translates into CASSSRTGRGETQYF.